The T cell receptor beta chain under discussion was sequenced for a study of blood T cells in healthy people across ages. The study's findings and limits: Unsorted PBMCs blocked a conclusive comparison of naive and antigen-experienced cells. The study regarded diversity estimates from one million T cells as underestimates.

Germline V CDR1 and CDR2: SGDLS, YYNGEE. V was clipped by 4 bases and J by 3 bases, with 16 bases between them. This CDR3 is built from 15 residues. In regard to this clonotype: Antigen: not known.

The use of a sample-barcoded 5' primer and a J-beta primer mix characterized a second PCR of roughly 7 to 11 cycles. In TCRdb, the 5' RACE reads were re-called with MiXCR into one record per CDR3 protein. Among some 920,000 distinct CDR3 sequences, roughly 51% were seen once, and the ten largest hold 20% to 25%. This rearrangement joins TRBV9 to TRBJ1-1; D is possibly TRBD1 (5 bases). Sequenced material: blood. This sequence originates from a woman aged 55-70 years in good health. The CDR3 loop is CASSIGGVGDTEAFF. CDR3 nucleotide sequence: TGTGCCAGCAGCATAGGAGGGGTGGGGGACACTGAAGCTTTCTTT.